This TCR beta chain was identified in a study of blood T cells in healthy people across ages. Notes on the study in general: Researchers judged that diversity estimates from one million T cells fell short of true values. Leaving the PBMCs unsorted stopped any conclusive comparison of naive versus antigen-experienced cells.

Germline V CDR1 and CDR2: MNHNS, SASEGT. V lost 2 bases to trimming and J lost 6 bases; unmatched junction nucleotides: 8. The CDR3 spans 15 residues. This clonotype has a count of ten or more. Its antigen remains unknown. Isolation of PBMCs gave at least 6.5 million cells per sample. The use of a sample-barcoded 5' primer and a J-beta primer mix characterized a second PCR of about 7 to 12 cycles. A tag from a template-switch adaptor with 12 random nucleotides marked each cDNA molecule. TCRdb re-called the 5' RACE reads through MiXCR, storing one row per CDR3 protein. The top ten hold 15% to 19% of the sample, which has hundreds of thousands of distinct CDR3 sequences, approximately 30% seen once.

The material sequenced was blood. The sequence came from a woman aged 80 or older in good health. This chain uses TRBV6-1 with TRBJ2-3; 7 bases align to TRBD2. The CDR3 DNA sequence: TGTGCCAGCAGTGAAAGCGGGAATTGGGCGGATACGCAGTATTTT. As protein: CASSESGNWADTQYF.